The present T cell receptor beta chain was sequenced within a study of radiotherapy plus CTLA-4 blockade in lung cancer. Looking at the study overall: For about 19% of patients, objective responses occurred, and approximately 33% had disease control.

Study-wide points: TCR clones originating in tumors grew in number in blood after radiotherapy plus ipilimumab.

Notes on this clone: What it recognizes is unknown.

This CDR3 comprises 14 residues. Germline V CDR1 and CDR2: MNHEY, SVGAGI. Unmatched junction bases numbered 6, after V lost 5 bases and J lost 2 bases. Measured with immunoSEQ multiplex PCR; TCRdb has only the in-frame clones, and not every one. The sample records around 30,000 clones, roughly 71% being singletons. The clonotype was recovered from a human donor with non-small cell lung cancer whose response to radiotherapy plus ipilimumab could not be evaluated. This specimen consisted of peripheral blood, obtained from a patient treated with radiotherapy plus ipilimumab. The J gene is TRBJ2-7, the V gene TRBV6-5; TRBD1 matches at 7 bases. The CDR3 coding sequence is TGTGCCAGCAGTAAGGGACAGAGAGCCTACGAGCAGTACTTC. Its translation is CASSKGQRAYEQYF.